Listed below are T cell receptor beta chains from one sample, sequenced in a study of beta chain features in type 1 diabetes. Generated by immunoSEQ multiplex PCR, the TCRdb table keeps only in-frame clones and is missing some. Of about 230,000 clones in the sample, roughly 9.6% are singletons; the top ten hold just under 0.035%. Sequencing input: naive CD4+ T cells from blood. The source is a young woman in good health. The CDR3 runs from the conserved cysteine through the conserved F or W. The D gene is left open where the match is weak. Size tells how often a clone was seen (once, few, many) or the class of an expanded clone, and some rows leave it out.

d_gene	abundance	v_gene	j_gene	CDR3aa	CDR3nt
NA	few	TRBV18	TRBJ1-2	CASSPLRTAEVYGYTF	TGTGCCAGCTCACCACTTCGGACAGCGGAAGTCTATGGCTACACCTTC
NA	NA	TRBV14	TRBJ2-7	CASSQDLGGISEQYF	TGTGCCAGCAGCCAAGATCTGGGCGGGATAAGCGAGCAGTACTTC
NA	few	TRBV4-1	TRBJ1-4	CASSQGPLKNEKLFF	TGCGCCAGCAGCCAGGGGCCACTAAAAAATGAAAAACTGTTTTTT
NA	NA	TRBV2	TRBJ2-5	CASRSTRGETQYF	TGTGCCAGCAGATCAACCCGGGGAGAGACCCAGTACTTC
NA	many	TRBV7-9	TRBJ1-1	CASSPDSYTEAFF	TGTGCCAGCAGCCCCGACAGTTACACTGAAGCTTTCTTT
TRBD2	NA	TRBV7-9	TRBJ2-3	CASSLGLRGTSEGDTQYF	TGTGCCAGCAGCTTAGGACTCAGAGGGACTAGCGAAGGAGATACGCAGTATTTT
TRBD1	few	TRBV19	TRBJ2-1	CASSIPTGQGPFYNEQFF	TGTGCCAGTAGTATCCCCACCGGACAGGGCCCTTTCTACAATGAGCAGTTCTTC
TRBD1	NA	TRBV29-1	TRBJ1-1	CSVEGRQGSTEAFF	TGCAGCGTTGAAGGCCGACAGGGGAGCACTGAAGCTTTCTTT
NA	few	TRBV6-6	TRBJ1-5	CASSNSNQPQHF	TGTGCCAGCTCCAATAGCAATCAGCCCCAGCATTTT
NA	few	TRBV6-1	TRBJ2-1	CASKEGGGSYNEQFF	TGTGCCAGCAAAGAGGGAGGGGGGTCCTACAATGAGCAGTTCTTC
TRBD1	NA	TRBV5-1	TRBJ2-1	CASSSWTGGPIPLDNEQFF	TGCGCCAGCAGCTCATGGACAGGGGGCCCAATCCCCCTTGACAATGAGCAGTTCTTC
NA	many	TRBV30	TRBJ1-3	CAWSVISGNTIYF	TGTGCCTGGAGTGTTATCTCTGGAAACACCATATATTTT
NA	NA	TRBV14	TRBJ1-1	CASSQELGSAEAFF	TGTGCCAGCAGCCAAGAGTTGGGGAGCGCGGAAGCTTTCTTT
TRBD2	NA	TRBV28	TRBJ2-1	CASSFLGVAGGVGNEQFF	TGTGCCAGCAGTTTTTTGGGTGTAGCGGGGGGAGTAGGAAATGAGCAGTTCTTC
NA	few	TRBV4-1	TRBJ1-3	CASRVQSSGNTIYF	TGCGCCAGCAGAGTACAGAGCTCTGGAAACACCATATATTTT
TRBD2	NA	TRBV5-4	TRBJ2-7	CASSLSGIDEQYF	TGTGCCAGCAGCCTTAGCGGGATCGACGAGCAGTACTTC
TRBD2	NA	TRBV14	TRBJ2-3	CASSHEYGTGTRITDTQYF	TGTGCCAGCAGCCACGAATACGGAACCGGGACTAGGATCACAGATACGCAGTATTTT
NA	NA	TRBV18	TRBJ2-2	CASSPDKNTGELFF	TGTGCCAGCTCACCGGACAAGAACACCGGGGAGCTGTTTTTT
TRBD2	few	TRBV7-8	TRBJ2-5	CASSSKAGGTGTQYF	TGTGCCAGCAGCTCCAAAGCGGGGGGGACGGGGACCCAGTACTTC
TRBD1	NA	TRBV5-1	TRBJ2-2	CASSLDGQGYTGELFF	TGCGCCAGCAGCTTGGATGGACAGGGGTACACCGGGGAGCTGTTTTTT
TRBD1	few	TRBV30	TRBJ1-6	CAWRSPRVTGRNSPLHF	TGTGCCTGGAGGAGTCCTCGGGTGACAGGGCGAAATTCACCCCTCCACTTT
TRBD1	NA	TRBV6-6	TRBJ1-2	CASSPSPGTGIGYTF	TGTGCCAGCAGTCCCAGCCCCGGGACAGGTATTGGCTACACCTTC
NA	NA	TRBV9	TRBJ2-7	CASSRSGVVHEQYF	TGTGCCAGCAGTCGAAGCGGTGTGGTACACGAGCAGTACTTC
TRBD1	few	TRBV29-1	TRBJ1-2	CSVGDSVYGYTF	TGCAGCGTTGGGGACAGCGTCTATGGCTACACCTTC